This T cell receptor (beta chain) derives from a study of T-cell memory formation after mild COVID-19. CDR1 and CDR2 (germline): LGHDT, YNNKEL (reference sequence). The V and J ends lost 3 bases and 2 bases respectively, with 7 bases between them. This CDR3 has 13 residues. From the 5' RACE reads, TCRdb called clonotypes with MiXCR, one entry per CDR3 protein. The repertoire consists of hundreds of thousands of distinct CDR3 sequences, with 24% occurring once and the leading ten covering around 8.7%. The chain combines TRBV3-1 with TRBJ1-2, with D tentatively TRBD1 (6 bases). The specimen sequenced was PBMCs or a T cell subset sorted from them (not recorded which). This sequence originates from an adult woman who had mild COVID-19 (a few samples of this study predate the infection). Cell type and time point are not known. The DNA of the CDR3 is TGTGCCAGCAGCCATCAGGGGAACTATGGCTACACCTTC. Translation: CASSHQGNYGYTF.